This T cell receptor (beta chain) was captured by sequencing in a study of T cells in Graves' hyperthyroidism and ophthalmopathy. Individuals with ophthalmopathy presented a Clinical Activity Score of at least 3, a NOSPECS grade of at least 4 and a duration under 3 months. The germline V gene has CDR1 SEHNR and CDR2 FQNEAQ (reference sequence). The CDR3 has 16 amino acids. Trimming pared 7 bases from V and 4 bases from J, leaving 22 bases between. This clonotype was detected ten times or more. Its antigen remains unknown. Study-wide results and caveats: Blood also carried most thyroid clonotypes expanded above 0.001.

RNA transcripts served as the template for amplifying TCR beta CDR3 regions. With the HTBI primer set, the TCR CDR3 went through a first round of RT-PCR. TCRdb reanalysed the multiplex PCR reads using MiXCR and keeps one entry per CDR3 protein. The sample carries around 530,000 distinct CDR3 sequences, 17% recorded once. The TCR sequence derives from a woman younger than 35 with Graves' ophthalmopathy. The chain uses TRBV7-9 and TRBJ2-5, with D perhaps matching TRBD2 (6 bases). Specimen: blood. CDR3 loop: CASTPTSGGLGETQYF. CDR3 sequence (DNA): TGTGCCAGCACCCCAACCTCCGGGGGATTGGGAGAGACCCAGTACTTC.